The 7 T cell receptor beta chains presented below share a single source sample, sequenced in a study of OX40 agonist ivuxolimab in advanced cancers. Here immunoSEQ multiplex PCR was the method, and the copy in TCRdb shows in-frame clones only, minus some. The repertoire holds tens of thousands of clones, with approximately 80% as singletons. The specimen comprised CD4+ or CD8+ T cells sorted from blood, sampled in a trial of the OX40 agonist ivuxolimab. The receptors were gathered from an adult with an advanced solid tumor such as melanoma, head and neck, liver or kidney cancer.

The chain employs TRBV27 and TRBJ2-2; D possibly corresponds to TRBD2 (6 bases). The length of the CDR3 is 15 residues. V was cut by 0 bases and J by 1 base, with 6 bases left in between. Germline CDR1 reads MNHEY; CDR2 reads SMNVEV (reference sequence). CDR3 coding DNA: TGTGCCAGCAGTTTATCTAGCGGGAACACCGGGGAGCTGTTTTTT. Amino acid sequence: CASSLSSGNTGELFF.

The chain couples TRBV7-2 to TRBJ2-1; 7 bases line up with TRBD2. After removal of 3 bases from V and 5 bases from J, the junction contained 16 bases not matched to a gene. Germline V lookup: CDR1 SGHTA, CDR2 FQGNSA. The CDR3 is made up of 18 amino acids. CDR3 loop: CASSLGLMWRGNNNEQFF. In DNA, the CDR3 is TGTGCCAGCAGCTTGGGTCTCATGTGGCGGGGGAATAACAATGAGCAGTTCTTC.

CDR3 in amino acids: CASSVTNYGYTF. CDR3 bases: TGTGCCAGCAGTGTAACTAACTATGGCTACACCTTC. The rearrangement uses TRBV6-1 and TRBJ1-2, with D unclear. CDR3 size: 12 residues. From germline, CDR1 is MNHNS and CDR2 SASEGT. V lost 4 bases, J lost 0 bases, and 3 bases lay in between.

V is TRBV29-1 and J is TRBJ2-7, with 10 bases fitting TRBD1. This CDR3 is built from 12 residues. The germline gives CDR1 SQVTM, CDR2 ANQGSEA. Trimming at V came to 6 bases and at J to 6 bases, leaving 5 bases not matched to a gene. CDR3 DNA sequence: TGCAGCGTCGGACAGGGGGAGGTCGAGCAGTACTTC. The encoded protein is CSVGQGEVEQYF.

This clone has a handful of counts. The chain's CDR3 is CASSPRSGRNTGELFF. The CDR3 DNA reads as TGTGCCAGCAGCCCCCGTAGCGGACGGAACACCGGGGAGCTGTTTTTT. This chain joins TRBV7-8 and TRBJ2-2; a possible D gene is TRBD2 (6 bases). Germline CDR1 and CDR2: SGHVS and FQNEAQ. The V gene lost 5 bases and the J gene lost 1 base, with 14 bases spanning the gap. The CDR3 length is 16 residues.

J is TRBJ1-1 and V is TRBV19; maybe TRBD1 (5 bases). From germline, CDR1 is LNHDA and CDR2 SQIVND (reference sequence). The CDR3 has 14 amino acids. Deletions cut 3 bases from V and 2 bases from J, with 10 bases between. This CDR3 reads CASSMLRDNTEAFF. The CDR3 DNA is TGTGCCAGTAGTATGCTCAGGGATAACACTGAAGCTTTCTTT.

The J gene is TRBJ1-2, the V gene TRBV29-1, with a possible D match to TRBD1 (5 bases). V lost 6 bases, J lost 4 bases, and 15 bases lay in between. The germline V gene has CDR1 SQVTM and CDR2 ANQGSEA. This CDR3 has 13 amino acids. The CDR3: CSVARDGTYGYTF. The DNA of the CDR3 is TGCAGCGTAGCAAGGGACGGGACCTATGGCTACACCTTC.